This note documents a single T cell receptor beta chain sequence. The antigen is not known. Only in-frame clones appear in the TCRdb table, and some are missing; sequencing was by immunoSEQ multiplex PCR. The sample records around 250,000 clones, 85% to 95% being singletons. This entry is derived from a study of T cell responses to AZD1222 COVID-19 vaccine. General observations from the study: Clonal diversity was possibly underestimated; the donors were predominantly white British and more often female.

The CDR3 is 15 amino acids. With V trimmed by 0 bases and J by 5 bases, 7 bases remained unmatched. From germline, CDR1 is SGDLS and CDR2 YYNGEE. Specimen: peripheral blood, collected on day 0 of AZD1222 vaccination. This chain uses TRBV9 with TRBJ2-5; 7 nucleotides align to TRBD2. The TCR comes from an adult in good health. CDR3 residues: CASSVGSPGGETQYF. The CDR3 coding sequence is TGTGCCAGCAGCGTAGGGTCACCGGGAGGCGAGACCCAGTACTTC.